The 21 T cell receptor beta chains listed next were all sequenced from one sample in a study of T cells in Graves' hyperthyroidism and ophthalmopathy. Amplified TCR beta CDR3 regions derived from RNA transcripts. HTBI primers drove first-round RT-PCR of the TCR CDR3. TCRdb re-called the multiplex PCR reads with MiXCR, one entry per CDR3 protein. The sample shows approximately 520,000 distinct CDR3 sequences, under 25% of them seen only once. Material for sequencing was blood. The receptors stem from a young man with Graves' hyperthyroidism.

The table lists this clonotype with many counts. The chain links TRBV2 to TRBJ1-3; 10 positions match TRBD1. The trim removed 5 bases at V and 7 bases at J, leaving 11 bases unmatched. CDR1 is SNHLY, CDR2 FYNNEI, per germline. The CDR3 loop spans 16 amino acids. CDR3 coding DNA: TGTGCCAGCAGTACTTCCCGGACAGGGGGGACGAACACCATATATTTT. Residues: CASSTSRTGGTNTIYF.

This clonotype has ten or more counts. The V gene is TRBV12-3 or TRBV12-4, the J gene TRBJ2-7; the match to TRBD1 covers 7 bases. This CDR3 contains 16 residues. The junction had 13 bases not matched to a gene; V was cut back by 2 bases and J by 6 bases. The CDR3 loop is CASSLTGATTSREQYF. The CDR3 DNA is TGTGCCAGCAGTTTAACAGGGGCCACTACTTCGCGCGAGCAGTACTTC.

This clonotype was recorded a few times. A read error may account for a junction end that differs from germline. The CDR3 loop is CASSKSNWGSYEQYF. In DNA form, the CDR3 reads TGTGCCAGCAGTAAATCTAACTGGGGGTCCTATGAGCAGTACTTC. The chain combines TRBV3-1 with TRBJ2-7; D could derive from TRBD1 or TRBD2 (5 bases each). Germline V gene lookup returns CDR1 LGHDT and CDR2 YNNKEL (reference sequence). The CDR3 sequence is 15 residues long.

The table lists this clonotype with a count of one. The V gene is TRBV28, the J gene TRBJ1-1; TRBD1 matches at 10 bases. Losses at the gene ends were 3 bases for V and 11 bases for J; bases not matched to a gene: 6. This CDR3 spans 13 amino acids. Germline-derived CDR1 and CDR2 are MDHEN and SYDVKM. The chain's CDR3 is CASSLEGQGYAFF. The CDR3 DNA reads TGTGCCAGCAGTTTGGAGGGACAGGGGTATGCTTTCTTT.

In DNA, the CDR3 is TGCAGCGTTGACGGGGTCCAGGGGGAAGCCTATGGCTACACCTTC. Its translation: CSVDGVQGEAYGYTF. The chain carries TRBV29-1 and TRBJ1-2; 7 bases agree with TRBD1. Looked up from germline, CDR1 is SQVTM and CDR2 is ANQGSEA. The CDR3 covers 15 residues. Trimming removed 3 bases from V and 4 bases from J; junction bases left unmatched: 11.

The chain employs TRBV28 and TRBJ1-1; 7 bases fit TRBD1. The germline V gene has CDR1 MDHEN and CDR2 SYDVKM. The CDR3 loop spans 13 amino acids. V lost 2 bases and J lost 10; bases outside the gene matches: 7. This chain's CDR3 is CASSLRQGGRAFF. In DNA, the CDR3 is TGTGCCAGCAGTTTACGGCAGGGGGGGAGAGCTTTCTTT.

This clonotype was picked up many times. The CDR3, as DNA: TGTGCCAGCAGTTTATTAGCGAGCACCGGGGAGCTGTTTTTT. This gives the protein CASSLLASTGELFF. The chain links TRBV12-3 or TRBV12-4 to TRBJ2-2; TRBD2 is a possible D gene (5 bases). There are 14 residues in the CDR3. V lost 2 bases and J 4 bases, leaving 8 bases between the germline ends.

This clonotype was counted at least ten times. This chain links TRBV6-2 or TRBV6-3 with TRBJ1-1; 12 nucleotides line up with TRBD1. This CDR3 is built from 18 residues. Germline CDR1 and CDR2: MNHEY and SVGEGT. V was pared by 6 bases and J by 8 bases, with 19 bases of the junction left unmatched. The CDR3 DNA follows: TGTGCCAGCAGGCCGGGACAGGGGGCGCTTCGCCCAGACCCAGAAGCTTTCTTT. It encodes CASRPGQGALRPDPEAFF.

This clonotype was recorded at least ten times. V is TRBV20-1 and J is TRBJ1-2; D is ambiguous. This CDR3 is built from 12 residues. V was pared by 2 bases and J by 4 bases, with 8 bases between. CDR1 and CDR2 (germline): DFQATT, SNEGSKA (reference sequence). CDR3 DNA: TGCAGTGCTAGATCCTATTCCTATGGCTACACCTTC. Amino acids: CSARSYSYGYTF.

This clonotype has at least ten counts. The rearrangement joins TRBV28 to TRBJ2-5; a weak D match, TRBD2 (6 bases). Trimming pared 1 base from V and 3 bases from J, leaving 9 bases between. The CDR3 consists of 14 residues. Germline V lookup: CDR1 MDHEN, CDR2 SYDVKM. CDR3 amino acids: CASSLFGGKETQYF. CDR3 nucleotide sequence: TGTGCCAGCAGTTTATTCGGGGGAAAAGAGACCCAGTACTTC.

This clonotype appeared a few times. V and J are TRBV29-1 and TRBJ1-2; D is uncertain. The ends were cut back, 6 bases at V and 7 bases at J, with 9 bases in the middle. This CDR3 spans 10 amino acids. The germline V gene has CDR1 SQVTM and CDR2 ANQGSEA. The CDR3 here is CSVESSGYTF. Here the CDR3 DNA reads TGCAGCGTCGAGTCGAGTGGCTACACCTTC.

This clonotype has at least ten counts. V is TRBV14 and J is TRBJ1-1; TRBD1 might be the D (5 bases). The CDR3 contains 13 residues. Per germline, CDR1 SGHDN and CDR2 FVKESK. V dropped 7 bases and J dropped 1 base, with 10 bases sitting between them. CDR3 in amino acids: CASNWGGNTEAFF. CDR3 in DNA: TGTGCCAGCAACTGGGGGGGGAACACTGAAGCTTTCTTT.

This clonotype was found many times. At one end the junction does not follow the germline gene, possibly because of a read error. The chain links TRBV5-1 to TRBJ2-5, with D perhaps matching TRBD1 (6 bases). Germline-derived CDR1 and CDR2 are SGHRS and YFSETQ. This CDR3 is built from 13 residues. The CDR3 coding sequence is TGTGCCAGCAGCTTAGAGGGGGAAGAGACCCAGTACTTC. As protein: CASSLEGEETQYF.

This clonotype was seen ten or more times. The chain joins TRBV12-3 or TRBV12-4 to TRBJ1-3; no clear D. The germline V and J ends were trimmed by 7 bases and 0 bases, with 10 bases remaining between them. There are 14 residues in the CDR3. CDR3 sequence reads: CASIEGNSGNTIYF. CDR3 nucleotide sequence: TGTGCCAGCATTGAAGGCAACTCTGGAAACACCATATATTTT.

This clonotype has ten or more counts. The CDR3 DNA reads as TGTGCCAGCAGCTGGGGTACAGGGCAGACCGGGGAGCTGTTTTTT. Residues: CASSWGTGQTGELFF. V gene TRBV5-5 combines with J gene TRBJ2-2, with a weak D call TRBD1 (6 bases). Trimming took off 3 bases at V and 5 bases at J, with 14 bases between the two ends. Germline V lookup: CDR1 SGHKS, CDR2 YYEKEE (reference sequence). CDR3 length: 15 residues.

There are many counts of this clonotype. J is TRBJ2-5 and V is TRBV28, with 8 bases identical to TRBD1. The CDR3 runs to 16 residues. Germline V gene data show CDR1 as MDHEN and CDR2 as SYDVKM. Trimming cost V 5 bases and J 4 bases; bases outside gene matches: 12. In DNA form, the CDR3 reads TGTGCCAGCAGTCCCCCCGGCAGGGGGCCGGGAGAGACCCAGTACTTC. It yields the protein CASSPPGRGPGETQYF.

This clonotype was detected ten times or more. The chain has TRBV28 and TRBJ2-7; tentatively, D is TRBD1 (5 bases). The CDR3 has 16 amino acids. V lost 4 bases, J lost 2 bases, and 18 bases lay in between. The germline gives CDR1 MDHEN, CDR2 SYDVKM. The CDR3 DNA reads as TGTGCCAGCAGTTGGCCCCAGGGAATCGAAGCCTACGAGCAGTACTTC. Translation gives CASSWPQGIEAYEQYF.

This clonotype was recorded at least ten times. The chain links TRBV12-3 or TRBV12-4 to TRBJ1-1; TRBD1 is a possible D gene (6 bases). V was clipped by 4 bases and J by 0 bases, with 21 bases between them. The CDR3 extends over 18 amino acids. CDR3 nucleotide sequence: TGTGCCAGCAGTTCTCCCCGGGACACCTACTTTTTGAACACTGAAGCTTTCTTT. Residues: CASSSPRDTYFLNTEAFF.

This clonotype was picked up many times. The chain is built from TRBV7-2 and TRBJ1-3; D unresolved. In germline, CDR1 is SGHTA, CDR2 FQGNSA. CDR3 length equals 14 residues. V lost 5 bases and J lost 2, with 10 bases in between. CDR3 in DNA: TGTGCCAGCAGCCCTCATGATACTGGAAACACCATATATTTT. The encoded protein is CASSPHDTGNTIYF.

CDR3 amino acids: CASSLVGGSGNTIYF. CDR3 nucleotides: TGTGCCAGCAGCTTAGTAGGGGGCTCTGGAAACACCATATATTTT. V and J are TRBV7-8 and TRBJ1-3; D might be TRBD1 (6 bases). Per the germline V gene, CDR1 is SGHVS and CDR2 is FQNEAQ. The ends were cut back, 1 base at V and 0 bases at J, with 7 bases in the middle. The CDR3 consists of 15 residues.

This clonotype was picked up many times. The gene calls are TRBV12-3 or TRBV12-4 and TRBJ2-5; D may be TRBD1 (5 bases). Between the trimmed V and J ends, which lost 2 bases and 1 base, there was a span of 8 bases. The CDR3 runs to 14 residues. CDR3 nucleotides: TGTGCCAGCAGTTTACCAGGGCCCCAAGAGACCCAGTACTTC. Residues: CASSLPGPQETQYF.